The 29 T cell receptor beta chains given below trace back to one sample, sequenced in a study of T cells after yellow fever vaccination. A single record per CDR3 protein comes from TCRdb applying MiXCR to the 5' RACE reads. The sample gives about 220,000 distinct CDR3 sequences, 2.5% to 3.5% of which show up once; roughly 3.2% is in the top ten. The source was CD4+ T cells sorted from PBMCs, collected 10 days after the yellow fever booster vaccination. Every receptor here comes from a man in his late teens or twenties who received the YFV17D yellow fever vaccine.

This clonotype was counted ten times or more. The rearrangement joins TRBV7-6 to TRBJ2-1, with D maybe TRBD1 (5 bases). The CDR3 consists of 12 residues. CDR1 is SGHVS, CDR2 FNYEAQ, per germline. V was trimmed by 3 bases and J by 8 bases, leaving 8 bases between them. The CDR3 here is CASSLQGYEQFF. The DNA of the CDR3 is TGTGCCAGCAGCTTGCAGGGATATGAGCAGTTCTTC.

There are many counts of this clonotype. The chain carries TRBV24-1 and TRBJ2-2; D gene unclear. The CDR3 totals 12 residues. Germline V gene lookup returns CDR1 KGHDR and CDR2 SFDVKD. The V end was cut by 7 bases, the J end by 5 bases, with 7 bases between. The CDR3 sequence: CATRDWTGELFF. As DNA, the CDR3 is TGTGCCACCAGAGACTGGACCGGGGAGCTGTTTTTT.

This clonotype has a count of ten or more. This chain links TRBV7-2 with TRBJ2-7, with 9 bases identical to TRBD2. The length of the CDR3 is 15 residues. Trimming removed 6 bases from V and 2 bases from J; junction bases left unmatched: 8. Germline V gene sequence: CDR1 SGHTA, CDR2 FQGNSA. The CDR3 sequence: CASRVRLAAPYEQYF. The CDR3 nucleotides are TGTGCCAGCAGAGTCCGACTAGCGGCCCCCTACGAGCAGTACTTC.

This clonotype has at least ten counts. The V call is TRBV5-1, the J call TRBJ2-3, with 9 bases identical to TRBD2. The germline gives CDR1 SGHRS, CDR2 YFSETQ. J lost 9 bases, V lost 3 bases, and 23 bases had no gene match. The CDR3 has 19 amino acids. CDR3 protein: CASSSGSGLKSSGGQTQYF. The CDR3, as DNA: TGCGCCAGCAGCTCGGGGTCGGGGTTGAAAAGTAGCGGGGGTCAAACGCAGTATTTT. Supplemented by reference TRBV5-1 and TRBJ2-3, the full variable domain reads KAGVTQTPRYLIKTRGQQVTLSCSPISGHRSVSWYQQTPGQGLQFLFEYFSETQRNKGNFPGRFSGRQFSNSRSEMNVSTLELGDSALYLCASSSGSGLKSSGGQTQYFGPGTRLTVL.

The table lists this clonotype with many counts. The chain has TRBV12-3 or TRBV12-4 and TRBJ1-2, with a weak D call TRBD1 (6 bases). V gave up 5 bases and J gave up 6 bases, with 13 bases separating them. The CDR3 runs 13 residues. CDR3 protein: CASSRQEQNGYTF. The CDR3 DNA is TGTGCCAGCAGTCGACAGGAGCAAAATGGCTACACCTTC.

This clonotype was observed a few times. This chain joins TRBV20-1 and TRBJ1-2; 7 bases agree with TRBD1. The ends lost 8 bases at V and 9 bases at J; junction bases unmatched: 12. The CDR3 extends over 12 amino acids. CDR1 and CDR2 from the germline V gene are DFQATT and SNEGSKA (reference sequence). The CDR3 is CSSQRGGGSYTF. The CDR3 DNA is TGCAGTTCCCAACGAGGGGGCGGGAGCTACACCTTC.

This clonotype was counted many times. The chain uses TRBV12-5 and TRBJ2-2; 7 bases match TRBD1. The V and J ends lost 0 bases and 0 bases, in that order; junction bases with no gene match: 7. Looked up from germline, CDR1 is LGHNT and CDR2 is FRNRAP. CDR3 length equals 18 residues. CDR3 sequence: CASGLVLVGQANTGELFF. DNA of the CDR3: TGTGCTAGTGGTTTGGTACTGGTCGGACAGGCGAACACCGGGGAGCTGTTTTTT.

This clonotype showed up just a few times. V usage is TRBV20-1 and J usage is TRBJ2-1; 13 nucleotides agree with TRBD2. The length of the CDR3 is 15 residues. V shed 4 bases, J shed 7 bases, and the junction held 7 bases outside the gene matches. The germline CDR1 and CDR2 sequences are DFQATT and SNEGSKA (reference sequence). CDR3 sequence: CSAMPGTSGDNEQFF. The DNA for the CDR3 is TGCAGTGCTATGCCCGGGACTAGCGGGGATAATGAGCAGTTCTTC.

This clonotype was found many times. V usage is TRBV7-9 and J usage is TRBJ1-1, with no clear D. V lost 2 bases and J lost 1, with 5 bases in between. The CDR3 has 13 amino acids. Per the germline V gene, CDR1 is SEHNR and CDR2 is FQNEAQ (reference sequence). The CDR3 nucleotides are TGTGCCAGCAGCTTATCAAAGAACACTGAAGCTTTCTTT. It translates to CASSLSKNTEAFF.

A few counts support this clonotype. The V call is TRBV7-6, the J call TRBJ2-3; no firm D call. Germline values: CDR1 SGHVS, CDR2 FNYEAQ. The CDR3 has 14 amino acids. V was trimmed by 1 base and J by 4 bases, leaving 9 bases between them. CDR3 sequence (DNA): TGTGCCAGCAGCTTAGTCGCGAACGCAGATACGCAGTATTTT. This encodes CASSLVANADTQYF.

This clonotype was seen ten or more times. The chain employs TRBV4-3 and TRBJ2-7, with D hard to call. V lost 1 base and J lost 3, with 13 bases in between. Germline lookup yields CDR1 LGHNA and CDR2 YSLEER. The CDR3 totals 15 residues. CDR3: CASSQALGSGYEQYV. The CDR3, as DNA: TGCGCCAGCAGCCAAGCTCTGGGCTCTGGCTACGAGCAGTACGTC.

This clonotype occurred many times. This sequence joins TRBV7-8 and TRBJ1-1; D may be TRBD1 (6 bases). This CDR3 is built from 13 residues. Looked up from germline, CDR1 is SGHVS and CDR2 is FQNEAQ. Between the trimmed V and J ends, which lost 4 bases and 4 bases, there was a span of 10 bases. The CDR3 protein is CASSSNRATEAFF. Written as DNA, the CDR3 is TGTGCCAGCAGCTCAAACAGGGCCACTGAAGCTTTCTTT. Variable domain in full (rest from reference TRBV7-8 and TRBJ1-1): GAGVSQSPRYKVAKRGQDVALRCDPISGHVSLFWYQQALGQGPEFLTYFQNEAQLDKSGLPSDRFFAERPEGSVSTLKIQRTQQEDSAVYLCASSSNRATEAFFGQGTRLTVV.

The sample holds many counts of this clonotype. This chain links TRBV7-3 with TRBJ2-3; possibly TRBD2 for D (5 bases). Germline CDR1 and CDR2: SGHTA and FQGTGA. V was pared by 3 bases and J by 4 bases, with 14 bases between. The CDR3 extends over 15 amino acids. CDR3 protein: CASSFGSSSADTQYF. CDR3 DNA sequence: TGTGCCAGCAGCTTTGGTTCTAGCAGCGCAGATACGCAGTATTTT.

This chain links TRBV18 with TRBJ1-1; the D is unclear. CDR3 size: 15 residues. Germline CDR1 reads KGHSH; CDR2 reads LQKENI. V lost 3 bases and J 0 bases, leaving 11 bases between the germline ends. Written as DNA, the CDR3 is TGTGCCAGCTCACCTAATTGGCAGGTGAACACTGAAGCTTTCTTT. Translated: CASSPNWQVNTEAFF.

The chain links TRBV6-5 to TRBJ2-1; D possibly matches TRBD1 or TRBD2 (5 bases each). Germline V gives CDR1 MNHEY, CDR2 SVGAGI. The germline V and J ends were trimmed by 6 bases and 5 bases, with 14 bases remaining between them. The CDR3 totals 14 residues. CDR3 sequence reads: CASSGTSDHNEQFF. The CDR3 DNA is TGTGCCAGCAGCGGGACGTCCGATCACAATGAGCAGTTCTTC.

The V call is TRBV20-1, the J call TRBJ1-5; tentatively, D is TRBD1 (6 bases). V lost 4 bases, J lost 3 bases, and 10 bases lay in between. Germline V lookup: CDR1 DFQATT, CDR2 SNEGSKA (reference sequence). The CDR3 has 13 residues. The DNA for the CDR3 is TGCAGTGCTATGACAGGACTCAATCAGCCCCAGCATTTT. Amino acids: CSAMTGLNQPQHF.

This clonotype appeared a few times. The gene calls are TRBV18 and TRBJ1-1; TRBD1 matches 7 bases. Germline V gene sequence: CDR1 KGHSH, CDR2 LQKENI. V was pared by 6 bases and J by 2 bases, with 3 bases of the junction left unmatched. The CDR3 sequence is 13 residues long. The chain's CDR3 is CASSGTANTEAFF. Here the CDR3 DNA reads TGTGCCAGCTCGGGGACAGCCAACACTGAAGCTTTCTTT. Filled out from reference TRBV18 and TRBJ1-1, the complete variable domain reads NAGVMQNPRHLVRRRGQEARLRCSPMKGHSHVYWYRQLPEEGLKFMVYLQKENIIDESGMPKERFSAEFPKEGPSILRIQQVVRGDSAAYFCASSGTANTEAFFGQGTRLTVV.

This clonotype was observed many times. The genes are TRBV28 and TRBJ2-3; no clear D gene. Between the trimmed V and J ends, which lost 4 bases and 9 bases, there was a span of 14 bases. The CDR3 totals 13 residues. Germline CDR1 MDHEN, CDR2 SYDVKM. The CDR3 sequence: CASSSLPLFTQYF. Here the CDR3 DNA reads TGTGCCAGCAGTTCCCTCCCCCTTTTCACGCAGTATTTT.

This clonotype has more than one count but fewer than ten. The CDR3 here is CASSVDRAVMNTEAFF. CDR3 coding DNA: TGTGCCAGCTCCGTCGACAGGGCAGTAATGAACACTGAAGCTTTCTTT. The J gene is TRBJ1-1, the V gene TRBV18, with 7 bases matching TRBD1. The CDR3 extends over 16 amino acids. Germline CDR1 KGHSH, CDR2 LQKENI. J lost 0 bases, V lost 6 bases, and 10 bases had no gene match.

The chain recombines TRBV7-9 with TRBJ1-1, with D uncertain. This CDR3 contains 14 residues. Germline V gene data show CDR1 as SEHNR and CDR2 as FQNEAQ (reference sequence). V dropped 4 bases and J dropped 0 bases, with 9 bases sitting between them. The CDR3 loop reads CASSSPFLNTEAFF. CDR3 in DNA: TGTGCCAGCAGCTCCCCGTTCCTGAACACTGAAGCTTTCTTT. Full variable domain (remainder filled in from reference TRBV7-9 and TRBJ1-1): DTGVSQNPRHKITKRGQNVTFRCDPISEHNRLYWYRQTLGQGPEFLTYFQNEAQLEKSRLLSDRFSAERPKGSFSTLEIQRTEQGDSAMYLCASSSPFLNTEAFFGQGTRLTVV.

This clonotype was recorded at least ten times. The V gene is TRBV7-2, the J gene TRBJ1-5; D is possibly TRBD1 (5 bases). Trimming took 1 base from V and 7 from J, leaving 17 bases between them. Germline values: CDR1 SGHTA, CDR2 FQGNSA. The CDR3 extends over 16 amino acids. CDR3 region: CASSLGSRGSGQPQHF. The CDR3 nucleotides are TGTGCCAGCAGCTTAGGTTCGCGGGGCTCCGGCCAGCCCCAGCATTTT.

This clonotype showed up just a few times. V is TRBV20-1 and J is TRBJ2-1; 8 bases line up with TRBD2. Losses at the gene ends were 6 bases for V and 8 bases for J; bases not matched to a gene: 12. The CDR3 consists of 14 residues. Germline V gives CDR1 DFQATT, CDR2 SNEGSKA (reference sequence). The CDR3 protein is CSARTSRSGDEQFF. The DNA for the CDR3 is TGCAGTGCCAGGACTAGCAGGAGCGGCGATGAGCAGTTCTTC.

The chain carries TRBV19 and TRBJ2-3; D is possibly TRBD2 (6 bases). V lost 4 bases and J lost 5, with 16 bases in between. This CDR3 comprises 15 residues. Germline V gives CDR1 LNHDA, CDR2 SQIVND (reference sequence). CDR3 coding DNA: TGTGCCAGTAGTAGCCTAGCGCACGGGGGAGATACGCAGTATTTT. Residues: CASSSLAHGGDTQYF. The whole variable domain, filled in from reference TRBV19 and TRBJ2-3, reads DGGITQSPKYLFRKEGQNVTLSCEQNLNHDAMYWYRQDPGQGLRLIYYSQIVNDFQKGDIAEGYSVSREKKESFPLTVTSAQKNPTAFYLCASSSLAHGGDTQYFGPGTRLTVL.

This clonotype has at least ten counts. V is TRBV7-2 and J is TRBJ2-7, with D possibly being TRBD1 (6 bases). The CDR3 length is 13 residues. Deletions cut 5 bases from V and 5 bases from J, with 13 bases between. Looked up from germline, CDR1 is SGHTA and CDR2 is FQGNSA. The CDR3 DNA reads TGTGCCAGCAGCACCCAGGGGTTCAACGAGCAGTACTTC. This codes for CASSTQGFNEQYF.

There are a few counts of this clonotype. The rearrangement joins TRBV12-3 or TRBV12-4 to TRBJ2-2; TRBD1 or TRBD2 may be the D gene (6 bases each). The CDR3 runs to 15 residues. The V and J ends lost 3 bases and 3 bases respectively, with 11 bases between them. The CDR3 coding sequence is TGTGCCAGCAGTTTGAACAGGGACTACACCGGGGAGCTGTTTTTT. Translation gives CASSLNRDYTGELFF.

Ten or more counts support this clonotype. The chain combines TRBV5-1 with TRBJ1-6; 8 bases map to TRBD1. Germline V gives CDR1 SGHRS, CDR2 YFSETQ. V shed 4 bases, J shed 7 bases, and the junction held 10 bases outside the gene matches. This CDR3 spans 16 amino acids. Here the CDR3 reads CASSLRGPVTNSPLHF. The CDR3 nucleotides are TGCGCCAGCAGCCTCAGGGGGCCGGTTACGAATTCACCCCTCCACTTT.

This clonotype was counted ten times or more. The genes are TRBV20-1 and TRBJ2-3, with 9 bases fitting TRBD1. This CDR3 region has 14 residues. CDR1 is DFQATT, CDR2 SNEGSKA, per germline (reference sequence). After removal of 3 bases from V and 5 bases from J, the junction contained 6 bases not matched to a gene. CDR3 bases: TGCAGTGCTAGTACGGGACAGGGTTTAGATACGCAGTATTTT. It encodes CSASTGQGLDTQYF.

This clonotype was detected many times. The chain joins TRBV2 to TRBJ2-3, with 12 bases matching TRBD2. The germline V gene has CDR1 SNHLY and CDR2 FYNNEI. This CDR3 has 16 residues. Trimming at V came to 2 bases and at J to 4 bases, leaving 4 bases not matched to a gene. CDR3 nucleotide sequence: TGTGCCAGCAGTGAATGGACTAGCGGGGCTCCAGATACGCAGTATTTT. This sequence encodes CASSEWTSGAPDTQYF. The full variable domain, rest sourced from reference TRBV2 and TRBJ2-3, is EPEVTQTPSHQVTQMGQEVILRCVPISNHLYFYWYRQILGQKVEFLVSFYNNEISEKSEIFDDQFSVERPDGSNFTLKIRSTKLEDSAMYFCASSEWTSGAPDTQYFGPGTRLTVL.

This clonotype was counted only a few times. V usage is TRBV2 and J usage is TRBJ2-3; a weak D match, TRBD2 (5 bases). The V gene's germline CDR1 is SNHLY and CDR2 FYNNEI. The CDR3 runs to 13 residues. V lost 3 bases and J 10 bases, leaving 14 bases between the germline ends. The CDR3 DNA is TGTGCCAGCAGTGAGGGCCTACCGAGGGCGCAGTATTTT. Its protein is CASSEGLPRAQYF.